The text below deals with one T cell receptor beta chain. What it recognizes is unknown. This entry is derived from a study of T cell responses to AZD1222 COVID-19 vaccine. Study outcomes and limitations: Only a handful of AZD1222 recipients were seropositive at baseline. Most donors were white British, females outnumbered males, and clonal diversity was possibly underestimated. Receipt of two AZD1222 doses was followed by a rise in Spike-specific TCR breadth and depth.

The data were produced by immunoSEQ multiplex PCR, yet TCRdb's version contains in-frame clones alone and is incomplete. This sample has tens of thousands of clones, with around 83% found just once. This CDR3 is 13 amino acids long. Trimming took 1 base from V and 2 from J, leaving 5 bases between them. CDR1 and CDR2 from the germline V gene are SGHTA and FQGNSA. The V call is TRBV7-2, the J call TRBJ2-5; D unresolved. This TCR was sampled from an adult in good health. This material consisted of peripheral blood, taken on day 0 of AZD1222 vaccination. The CDR3 DNA sequence: TGTGCCAGCAGCTTAGGAGAGCAAGAGACCCAGTACTTC. Its protein product is CASSLGEQETQYF.